The 25 T cell receptor beta chains presented below share a single source sample, sequenced in a study of T cells in Graves' hyperthyroidism and ophthalmopathy. Amplification yielded TCR beta CDR3 regions, with RNA transcripts as the source. Researchers ran a first-round RT-PCR on the TCR CDR3 using the HTBI primer set. TCRdb ran MiXCR on the multiplex PCR reads and lists one entry per CDR3 protein. The table shows approximately 530,000 distinct CDR3 sequences, with 15% to 20% occurring only once. The specimen sequenced was blood. The source of these receptors is a man aged 35-49 years with Graves' ophthalmopathy.

This sequence joins TRBV20-1 and TRBJ2-3; D remains unclear. The CDR3 is 11 amino acids. Trimming removed 5 bases from V and 1 base from J, with 4 bases in between. CDR1 DFQATT and CDR2 SNEGSKA come from the germline V gene (reference sequence). The CDR3 region is CSACGTDTQYF. In DNA form, the CDR3 reads TGCAGTGCTTGCGGCACAGATACGCAGTATTTT.

This clonotype was seen many times. The genes are TRBV11-2 and TRBJ2-2; 7 positions agree with TRBD2. J lost 7 bases, V lost 5 bases, and 4 bases had no gene match. CDR1 is SGHAT, CDR2 FQNNGV, per germline. This CDR3 comprises 13 residues. For the CDR3, the DNA is TGTGCCAGCAGCGGACTAGTCGACGGGGAGCTGTTTTTT. This translates into CASSGLVDGELFF.

The rearrangement uses TRBV10-3 and TRBJ2-7; D possibly corresponds to TRBD2 (6 bases). The V end lost 10 bases, the J end lost 2 bases, and 15 bases lay between the germline ends. Germline CDR1 reads ENHRY; CDR2 reads SYGVKD. The CDR3 loop spans 13 amino acids. The chain's CDR3 is CATRLDSAYEQYF. Written as DNA, the CDR3 is TGTGCCACACGACTAGATTCAGCCTACGAGCAGTACTTC.

This clonotype was counted many times. The chain joins TRBV6-1 to TRBJ2-1; 8 nucleotides line up with TRBD1. This CDR3 is built from 17 residues. Trimming cost V 5 bases and J 7 bases; bases outside gene matches: 16. Germline assignment: CDR1 MNHNS and CDR2 SASEGT. The CDR3 sequence: CASSLVVQGVANNEQFF. Written as DNA, the CDR3 is TGTGCCAGCAGTCTGGTAGTACAGGGGGTGGCAAATAATGAGCAGTTCTTC.

This clonotype occurred a few times. V usage is TRBV7-9 and J usage is TRBJ2-3; the match to TRBD1 covers 10 bases. CDR1 is SEHNR, CDR2 FQNEAQ, per germline (reference sequence). The CDR3 has 15 residues. V shed 8 bases and J 2 bases; nucleotides not matched to a gene: 7. The CDR3 reads CASDSGTGVTDTQYF. CDR3 coding DNA: TGTGCCAGCGATTCCGGGACAGGGGTCACAGATACGCAGTATTTT.

This clonotype was observed a few times. The J gene is TRBJ1-1, the V gene TRBV5-1; D unresolved. Per germline, CDR1 SGHRS and CDR2 YFSETQ. V lost 2 bases and J 5 bases, leaving 16 bases between the germline ends. This CDR3 has 15 residues. This CDR3 is CASSLTPGIVTEAFF. CDR3 nucleotides: TGCGCCAGCAGCTTAACGCCAGGTATAGTAACTGAAGCTTTCTTT.

This clonotype appeared many times. The chain recombines TRBV11-1 with TRBJ1-1, with D perhaps TRBD1 (5 bases). The CDR3 has 17 residues. The germline V gene has CDR1 SGHAT and CDR2 FQDESV (reference sequence). Trimming cost V 5 bases and J 0 bases, with 19 bases left between them. CDR3 sequence (DNA): TGTGCCAGCAGCCCCGACGGGACGGCGGAACTGAACACTGAAGCTTTCTTT. Protein sequence: CASSPDGTAELNTEAFF.

The count of this clonotype is one. The chain joins TRBV20-1 to TRBJ2-3; a weak D match, TRBD1 (6 bases). Between the trimmed V and J ends, which lost 6 bases and 2 bases, there was a span of 12 bases. This CDR3 comprises 13 residues. Germline loops: CDR1 DFQATT, CDR2 SNEGSKA (reference sequence). DNA for the CDR3: TGCAGTGCCAGGACAGAATTCACAGATACGCAGTATTTT. As protein: CSARTEFTDTQYF.

This chain links TRBV7-9 with TRBJ2-1, with D maybe TRBD1 (6 bases). This CDR3 is built from 16 residues. Per the germline V gene, CDR1 is SEHNR and CDR2 is FQNEAQ (reference sequence). The V and J ends lost 5 bases and 0 bases respectively, with 14 bases between them. This CDR3 is CASSPDRKGSYNEQFF. The CDR3 DNA is TGTGCCAGCAGCCCGGACAGAAAGGGCTCCTACAATGAGCAGTTCTTC.

The V and J genes are TRBV5-1 and TRBJ2-5; perhaps TRBD1 as D (6 bases). Germline V gives CDR1 SGHRS, CDR2 YFSETQ. CDR3 length: 16 amino acids. Trimming left V 0 bases short and J 2 bases short, with 14 bases between. The CDR3 sequence is CASSLALRGGQETQYF. CDR3 DNA sequence: TGCGCCAGCAGCTTGGCTCTCAGGGGCGGGCAAGAGACCCAGTACTTC.

The chain recombines TRBV12-3 or TRBV12-4 with TRBJ1-6, with 12 bases aligning to TRBD1. The V segment lost 3 bases and the J segment 12 bases; nucleotides outside the gene matches: 3. The CDR3 sequence is 14 residues long. This CDR3 is CASSLGQGAIPLHF. The CDR3 DNA sequence: TGTGCCAGCAGTTTGGGACAGGGGGCTATACCCCTCCACTTT.

This chain uses TRBV20-1 with TRBJ2-3, with 7 bases that match TRBD2. The germline gives CDR1 DFQATT, CDR2 SNEGSKA (reference sequence). The CDR3 contains 13 residues. After removal of 3 bases from V and 1 base from J, the junction contained 1 base not matched to a gene. The CDR3 spells CSARGGRTDTQYF. The DNA for the CDR3 is TGCAGTGCTAGGGGAGGGCGCACAGATACGCAGTATTTT.

This clonotype came up many times. This chain joins TRBV28 and TRBJ1-6; D might be TRBD1 (6 bases). The CDR3 is 16 residues long. V lost 5 bases to trimming and J lost 9 bases, with 20 bases between them. CDR1 and CDR2 from the germline V gene are MDHEN and SYDVKM. CDR3 DNA: TGTGCCAGCAGTCCTCAGGGGCAGGGGTTGCGTTCACCCCTCCACTTT. It yields the protein CASSPQGQGLRSPLHF.

This clonotype occurred a few times. The chain is built from TRBV7-9 and TRBJ2-1, with TRBD2 matching over 9 bases. The CDR3 is 15 amino acids. Germline loops: CDR1 SEHNR, CDR2 FQNEAQ (reference sequence). V dropped 1 base and J dropped 6; count of bases not matched to a gene: 4. This CDR3 reads CASSLVAGGSNEQFF. In DNA, the CDR3 is TGTGCCAGCAGCTTAGTCGCGGGAGGGAGCAATGAGCAGTTCTTC.

This clonotype was counted only a few times. This rearrangement joins TRBV12-3 or TRBV12-4 to TRBJ1-3; no reliable D call. Trimming stripped 3 bases from V and 0 bases from J, with 6 bases between. The CDR3 has 14 amino acids. The CDR3 nucleotides are TGTGCCAGCAGTTTGGGGTTCTCTGGAAACACCATATATTTT. This sequence encodes CASSLGFSGNTIYF.

Ten or more counts support this clonotype. The chain has TRBV7-8 and TRBJ2-5; TRBD2 might be the D (5 bases). V gave up 4 bases and J gave up 2 bases, with 11 bases separating them. CDR3 length equals 14 residues. From germline, CDR1 is SGHVS and CDR2 FQNEAQ. The CDR3 region has the DNA TGTGCCAGCAGCTCATGGAGGAATCAAGAGACCCAGTACTTC. Its protein is CASSSWRNQETQYF.

The table lists this clonotype with a count of one. This may be a read error: a much more frequent sequence differs by one nucleotide. This rearrangement joins TRBV24-1 to TRBJ1-5; D unresolved. This CDR3 region has 13 residues. V gave up 3 bases and J gave up 3 bases, with 5 bases separating them. The germline CDR1 and CDR2 sequences are KGHDR and SFDVKD. The CDR3 loop is CATSDTVNQPQHF. In nucleotides, the CDR3 is TGTGCCACCAGTGATACGGTCAATCAGCCCCAGCATTTT.

In its sample, this clonotype was seen a few times. CDR3 residues: CSAPDSDRPLHF. In DNA form, the CDR3 reads TGCAGTGCCCCGGACAGCGATCGACCCCTCCACTTT. The chain is built from TRBV20-1 and TRBJ1-6, with D perhaps matching TRBD1 (6 bases). V was trimmed by 6 bases and J by 12 bases, leaving 15 bases between them. This CDR3 region has 12 residues. Germline lookup yields CDR1 DFQATT and CDR2 SNEGSKA (reference sequence).

The CDR3 here is CASSLATLGKNQPQHF. DNA of the CDR3: TGTGCCAGCAGCTTGGCAACTTTGGGCAAAAATCAGCCCCAGCATTTT. The chain combines TRBV5-6 with TRBJ1-5; no firm D call. V lost 0 bases to trimming and J lost 4 bases, with 14 bases between them. The CDR3 is 16 residues long. Germline V CDR1 and CDR2: SGHDT, YYEEEE.

This clonotype was found many times. J is TRBJ2-7 and V is TRBV7-6; 7 bases are a match to TRBD2. The ends lost 1 base at V and 5 bases at J; junction bases unmatched: 8. The germline gives CDR1 SGHVS, CDR2 FNYEAQ. CDR3 length equals 15 residues. The CDR3 region is CASSLGGGSRNEQYF. The CDR3 DNA reads TGTGCCAGCAGCTTAGGGGGGGGATCAAGAAACGAGCAGTACTTC.

In its sample, this clonotype was seen a few times. The genes are TRBV6-1 and TRBJ2-7; TRBD2 matches 16 bases. Germline-derived CDR1 and CDR2 are MNHNS and SASEGT. The CDR3 length is 15 residues. Unmatched junction bases numbered 6, after V lost 6 bases and J lost 7 bases. CDR3 DNA sequence: TGTGCCAGCAGGGGGACTAGCGGGAGGGCGGGGGAGCAGTACTTC. Amino acid sequence: CASRGTSGRAGEQYF.

The J gene is TRBJ1-2, the V gene TRBV30, with D possibly being TRBD1 (6 bases). Looked up from germline, CDR1 is GTSNPN and CDR2 is SVGIG (reference sequence). The CDR3 extends over 14 amino acids. Trimming pared 2 bases from V and 8 bases from J, leaving 18 bases between. CDR3 DNA: TGTGCCTGGAGTACAGGGAATTTTGTGGGAGGCTACACCTTC. It is translated as CAWSTGNFVGGYTF.

This clonotype was detected ten times or more. The chain recombines TRBV5-6 with TRBJ2-5; 7 bases agree with TRBD1. Per the germline V gene, CDR1 is SGHDT and CDR2 is YYEEEE. The CDR3 consists of 12 residues. The junction had 3 bases not matched to a gene; V was cut back by 5 bases and J by 5 bases. CDR3 sequence reads: CASSTGVETQYF. The CDR3 DNA follows: TGTGCCAGCAGTACAGGGGTTGAGACCCAGTACTTC.

The sample holds a few counts of this clonotype. This rearrangement joins TRBV19 to TRBJ1-2, with a weak D call TRBD1 (6 bases). Trimming cost V 6 bases and J 3 bases, with 11 bases left between them. CDR3 length equals 13 residues. The germline gives CDR1 LNHDA, CDR2 SQIVND (reference sequence). The DNA for the CDR3 is TGTGCCAGTAGGGGGGGGGGCTACTATGGCTACACCTTC. Its protein is CASRGGGYYGYTF. Combining the CDR3 with reference TRBV19 and TRBJ1-2 gives the whole variable domain DGGITQSPKYLFRKEGQNVTLSCEQNLNHDAMYWYRQDPGQGLRLIYYSQIVNDFQKGDIAEGYSVSREKKESFPLTVTSAQKNPTAFYLCASRGGGYYGYTFGSGTRLTVV.

The chain recombines TRBV27 with TRBJ2-3, with 15 bases fitting TRBD2. Looked up from germline, CDR1 is MNHEY and CDR2 is SMNVEV (reference sequence). The CDR3 loop spans 17 amino acids. Unmatched junction bases numbered 6, after V lost 5 bases and J lost 3 bases. Here the CDR3 DNA reads TGTGCCAGCAGTCCAAGGACTAGCGGGAGGGCTACAGATACGCAGTATTTT. This encodes CASSPRTSGRATDTQYF.